This passage covers 18 T cell receptor beta chains from one sample sequenced in a study of T cell clones after liver transplantation. Using immunoSEQ multiplex PCR, the repertoire was profiled, and TCRdb retains in-frame clones only, with some absent. Seen here are 70,000 or so clones, over 90% observed once, and the top ten hold 0.8% to 1%. Specimen: CD4+ T cells from blood, collected about 27 months after liver transplant. These receptors originate from a human patient who received a liver transplant. Some T cells may have come from the graft donor.

The chain employs TRBV19 and TRBJ2-4, with TRBD2 matching over 7 bases. The V and J ends lost 4 bases and 5 bases, in that order; junction bases with no gene match: 8. Germline V gene data show CDR1 as LNHDA and CDR2 as SQIVND (reference sequence). This CDR3 comprises 15 residues. The CDR3: CASSKTREGQNIQYF. DNA of the CDR3: TGTGCCAGTAGTAAGACTAGGGAGGGCCAAAACATTCAGTACTTC.

This clone has just one count. This sequence joins TRBV11-3 and TRBJ1-3; 8 bases are a match to TRBD1. V dropped 5 bases and J dropped 2; count of bases not matched to a gene: 8. The CDR3 is 16 amino acids. From germline, CDR1 is SGHNT and CDR2 YENEEA. The CDR3 DNA follows: TGTGCCAGCAGCCCAGGACAGGGAGCCCCTGGAAACACCATATATTTT. Its translation: CASSPGQGAPGNTIYF.

This chain uses TRBV7-9 with TRBJ2-2, with D perhaps TRBD2 (6 bases). Trimming pared 2 bases from V and 3 bases from J, leaving 16 bases between. The CDR3 spans 17 residues. From germline, CDR1 is SEHNR and CDR2 FQNEAQ (reference sequence). This CDR3 is CASSLSWGRSDTGELFF. CDR3 coding DNA: TGTGCCAGCAGCTTAAGTTGGGGGAGGTCGGACACCGGGGAGCTGTTTTTT. The full variable domain, in which reference TRBV7-9 and TRBJ2-2 provide the parts outside the CDR3, is DTGVSQNPRHKITKRGQNVTFRCDPISEHNRLYWYRQTLGQGPEFLTYFQNEAQLEKSRLLSDRFSAERPKGSFSTLEIQRTEQGDSAMYLCASSLSWGRSDTGELFFGEGSRLTVL.

The chain combines TRBV5-1 with TRBJ2-2; D may be TRBD1 (5 bases). The V gene's germline CDR1 is SGHRS and CDR2 YFSETQ. This CDR3 comprises 15 residues. Trimming took off 0 bases at V and 4 bases at J, with 10 bases between the two ends. DNA of the CDR3: TGCGCCAGCAGCTTGGACAGGCCGGGCACCGGGGAGCTGTTTTTT. This codes for CASSLDRPGTGELFF.

This clone came up once. This sequence joins TRBV5-1 and TRBJ2-1; 7 bases are a match to TRBD1. Looked up from germline, CDR1 is SGHRS and CDR2 is YFSETQ. Trimming at V came to 4 bases and at J to 9 bases, leaving 7 bases not matched to a gene. This CDR3 comprises 13 residues. The CDR3 nucleotides are TGCGCCAGCAGCCAAGGACAGGCGGGTGAGCAGTTCTTC. Its translation is CASSQGQAGEQFF.

The chain carries TRBV28 and TRBJ2-1; 7 nucleotides line up with TRBD2. The V segment lost 4 bases and the J segment 0 bases; nucleotides outside the gene matches: 6. This CDR3 has 16 amino acids. The V gene's germline CDR1 is MDHEN and CDR2 SYDVKM. CDR3 protein: CASSSTSLSSYNEQFF. The CDR3 nucleotides are TGTGCCAGCAGTTCGACTAGCCTCAGCTCCTACAATGAGCAGTTCTTC.

The CDR3 region has the DNA TGCGCCAGCAGCCCCGGGACAGCAGCGCAAGAAAAAGCTTTCTTT. This translates into CASSPGTAAQEKAFF. This chain links TRBV5-1 with TRBJ1-1; 7 bases are shared with TRBD1. V shed 4 bases and J 9 bases; nucleotides not matched to a gene: 15. Germline CDR1 and CDR2: SGHRS and YFSETQ. The CDR3 totals 15 residues. Filled out from reference TRBV5-1 and TRBJ1-1, the complete variable domain reads KAGVTQTPRYLIKTRGQQVTLSCSPISGHRSVSWYQQTPGQGLQFLFEYFSETQRNKGNFPGRFSGRQFSNSRSEMNVSTLELGDSALYLCASSPGTAAQEKAFFGQGTRLTVV.

V is TRBV9 and J is TRBJ2-1; TRBD1 matches at 7 bases. The junction had 8 bases not matched to a gene; V was cut back by 0 bases and J by 8 bases. Germline values: CDR1 SGDLS, CDR2 YYNGEE. CDR3 length: 15 residues. The CDR3 DNA follows: TGTGCCAGCAGCGTAGAGGACAGGCAGGTTGATGAGCAGTTCTTC. It encodes CASSVEDRQVDEQFF.

In this sample, this clone turned up a few times. This rearrangement joins TRBV4-2 to TRBJ1-3; D not certain. This CDR3 region has 21 residues. From germline, CDR1 is LGHNA and CDR2 YNFKEQ. V lost 0 bases and J lost 0, with 24 bases in between. The CDR3 DNA reads as TGTGCCAGCAGCCAAGAACGGGTCGCCTCGGGCCGCCTGAGCTCTGGAAACACCATATATTTT. This gives the protein CASSQERVASGRLSSGNTIYF.

The V call is TRBV2, the J call TRBJ2-7; D remains unclear. Germline V gene data show CDR1 as SNHLY and CDR2 as FYNNEI. The CDR3 runs 14 residues. Trimming took off 8 bases at V and 0 bases at J, with 14 bases between the two ends. Here the CDR3 DNA reads TGTGCCAGCCACGAGGCCAGAAACTCCTACGAGCAGTACTTC. Amino acids: CASHEARNSYEQYF.

This chain connects TRBV2 to TRBJ2-2; D may be TRBD2 (6 bases). This CDR3 comprises 16 residues. V was shortened by 8 bases and J by 5 bases, with 21 bases between the two germline ends. Germline V gives CDR1 SNHLY, CDR2 FYNNEI. CDR3: CASAPTQTSITGELFF. The CDR3 DNA reads TGTGCCAGCGCCCCGACCCAGACTAGTATAACCGGGGAGCTGTTTTTT. The full variable domain, in which reference TRBV2 and TRBJ2-2 provide the parts outside the CDR3, is EPEVTQTPSHQVTQMGQEVILRCVPISNHLYFYWYRQILGQKVEFLVSFYNNEISEKSEIFDDQFSVERPDGSNFTLKIRSTKLEDSAMYFCASAPTQTSITGELFFGEGSRLTVL.

The chain links TRBV4-2 to TRBJ2-3, with 11 bases fitting TRBD2. CDR1 is LGHNA and CDR2 is YNFKEQ in the germline V gene. The CDR3 consists of 16 residues. J was trimmed by 5 bases and V by 6 bases; bases with no gene match: 10. The CDR3 sequence: CASSLIAGGPGDTQYF. CDR3 nucleotide sequence: TGTGCCAGCAGTCTTATAGCGGGAGGGCCGGGAGATACGCAGTATTTT.

The chain has TRBV2 and TRBJ1-2; D unclear. CDR3 length: 11 amino acids. Germline lookup yields CDR1 SNHLY and CDR2 FYNNEI. Between the trimmed V and J ends, which lost 5 bases and 4 bases, there was a span of 5 bases. CDR3: CASSRAYGYTF. As DNA, the CDR3 is TGTGCCAGCAGTCGCGCCTATGGCTACACCTTC.

The chain has TRBV2 and TRBJ1-5; the D is unclear. The V and J ends lost 3 bases and 3 bases respectively, with 12 bases between them. The CDR3 contains 15 residues. Per the germline V gene, CDR1 is SNHLY and CDR2 is FYNNEI. The CDR3 nucleotides read TGTGCCAGCAGTGAGAGGATGAGCCCCAATCAGCCCCAGCATTTT. Translation: CASSERMSPNQPQHF. Full variable domain (remainder filled in from reference TRBV2 and TRBJ1-5): EPEVTQTPSHQVTQMGQEVILRCVPISNHLYFYWYRQILGQKVEFLVSFYNNEISEKSEIFDDQFSVERPDGSNFTLKIRSTKLEDSAMYFCASSERMSPNQPQHFGDGTRLSIL.

The chain carries TRBV10-2 and TRBJ2-2, with TRBD2 as a possible D gene (6 bases). V gave up 1 base and J gave up 1 base, with 13 bases separating them. CDR1 and CDR2 from the germline V gene are WSHSY and SAAADI. The CDR3 length is 17 residues. As DNA, the CDR3 is TGCGCCAGCAGTGAGTTTTTCCACGGGAGGAACACCGGGGAGCTGTTTTTT. Amino acids: CASSEFFHGRNTGELFF.

V gene TRBV5-4 combines with J gene TRBJ2-5; no clear D gene. The CDR3 runs to 12 residues. Germline lookup yields CDR1 SGHNT and CDR2 YYREEE (reference sequence). Trimming removed 5 bases at V and 3 bases at J, with 8 bases between. CDR3: CASSYTKETQYF. The CDR3 DNA sequence: TGTGCCAGCAGTTACACTAAAGAGACCCAGTACTTC.

The chain couples TRBV15 to TRBJ1-1; TRBD1 might be the D (6 bases). Germline V gives CDR1 LNHNV, CDR2 YYDKDF (reference sequence). This CDR3 has 15 residues. Trimming shortened V by 7 bases and J by 1 base, and 16 bases separated the two germline ends. The CDR3 here is CATTPLGATNTEAFF. DNA of the CDR3: TGTGCCACCACCCCCTTGGGGGCGACGAACACTGAAGCTTTCTTT.

This chain connects TRBV18 to TRBJ1-5; no reliable D call. Germline values: CDR1 KGHSH, CDR2 LQKENI. The CDR3 extends over 16 amino acids. The V gene lost 1 base and the J gene lost 1 base, with 11 bases spanning the gap. The CDR3 sequence is CASSPQGTGSNQPQHF. CDR3 DNA: TGTGCCAGCTCACCACAGGGTACGGGAAGCAATCAGCCCCAGCATTTT.